This T cell receptor beta chain stems from a study of blood T cell repertoires in COVID-19. Study-wide context: Donors in the United States, Italy and Spain gave samples during acute or convalescent COVID-19. The cDNA or gDNA used as material had been derived from T cells, B-cell-depleted T cells, or PBMCs.

Per the original data handling: How many nucleated cells were present was estimated from reference gene primer amplification. Method: immunoSEQ multiplex PCR; TCRdb's copy keeps in-frame clones and lacks some. That table supplies the V and J calls and clone size; D and trimming were determined from the DNA. There are roughly 120,000 clones in the sample; approximately 86% occur only once, and 3.5% to 4.5% lies in the top ten. Trimming stripped 5 bases from V and 0 bases from J, with 13 bases between. Per the germline V gene, CDR1 is SGHNT and CDR2 is YENEEA. This CDR3 spans 15 amino acids. This TCR was recovered from a man aged 35-49 years with acute or convalescent COVID-19. The sequenced material came from peripheral blood. This chain links TRBV11-3 with TRBJ2-5; D is uncertain. This chain's CDR3 is CASSPRSLDQETQYF. The CDR3 region has the DNA TGTGCCAGCAGCCCCAGGTCCCTGGACCAAGAGACCCAGTACTTC.